A selection of T cell receptor beta chains follows, all from one sample in a study of pediatric ulcerative colitis. Profiled with immunoSEQ multiplex PCR; TCRdb holds only in-frame clones, not every one. This sample has roughly 70,000 clones, with 86% found just once. Sequenced material: blood. The origin of the receptors is a boy aged 10-17 years with severe ulcerative colitis. CDR3s include the opening cysteine and the closing phenylalanine or tryptophan. Each record gives: clone size, J gene, D gene, V gene, CDR3 DNA, CDR3 protein. D genes are given only for firm matches. A clone size is listed for some rows: how often the clone was seen (once, few, many), or a class if it is expanded.

- TRBJ2-2 - TRBV11-3 TGTGCCAGCAGCCGGTCCCCCGGGGCCGGGGAGCTGTTTTTT CASSRSPGAGELFF
- TRBJ2-1 TRBD2 TRBV4-3 TGCGCCAGCAGCCAAAGGACTAGCGGAGGGGAGCAGTTCTTC CASSQRTSGGEQFF
- TRBJ1-5 - TRBV28 TGTGCCAGCAGTCCAAATGGGCCCCAGCATTTT CASSPNGPQHF
- TRBJ1-4 TRBD1 TRBV30 TGTGCCTGGGTCCCCGGGGACAGGGGAGGTCGACTGTTTTTT CAWVPGDRGGRLFF
- TRBJ2-5 - TRBV5-6 TGTGCCAGCAGCTTGGGTTTGGAGACCCAGTACTTC CASSLGLETQYF
- TRBJ2-5 - TRBV2 TGTGCCAGCAGTGAATCGGGTACGAGAGTGCCCCAGTACTTC CASSESGTRVPQYF
- TRBJ2-1 - TRBV4-2 TGTGCCAGCAGCCAAGATTTGGCTAGCGCATACAATGAGCAGTTCTTC CASSQDLASAYNEQFF
- TRBJ2-3 - TRBV9 TGTGCCAGCAGCGTAGCGGACACAGATACGCAGTATTTT CASSVADTDTQYF
- TRBJ1-2 - TRBV27 TGTGCCAGCAACTCAGGGAGGGGCTACACCTTC CASNSGRGYTF
- TRBJ2-5 TRBD2 TRBV4-1 TGCGCCAGCAGCCAACCCGGGAGGCGAAACCAAGAGACCCAGTACTTC CASSQPGRRNQETQYF
few TRBJ2-7 TRBD2 TRBV10-3 TGTGCCATCAGTGACTCGGCGGGAGGGCCGTACGAGCAGTACTTC CAISDSAGGPYEQYF
few TRBJ2-7 TRBD2 TRBV7-9 TGTGCCAGCAGCTTGACCACGGCTAGCGGGAGCTCCTACGAGCAGTACTTC CASSLTTASGSSYEQYF
- TRBJ2-7 - TRBV10-3 TGTGCCATCAGTGATCCGGGAGCCTACGAGCAGTACTTC CAISDPGAYEQYF
- TRBJ2-7 - TRBV7-6 TGTGCCAGCAGCCCCGGATGGGGGGCCATAACCTACGAGCAGTACTTC CASSPGWGAITYEQYF
few TRBJ1-2 TRBD1 TRBV18 TGTGCCAGCTCACCTGACAGGGACTATGGCTACACCTTC CASSPDRDYGYTF
- TRBJ1-1 - TRBV30 TGTGCCTGGAGCGGCCTCAGTCCTGAAGCTTTCTTT CAWSGLSPEAFF
- TRBJ1-1 - TRBV7-5 TGTGCCAGAAGCTGGGGGACAGAAGTGTTTTGCGACACTGAAGCTTTCTTT CARSWGTEVFCDTEAFF
medium-sized TRBJ1-5 - TRBV6-1 TGTGCCAGCAGATCTTCCATCAATCAGCCCCAGCATTTT CASRSSINQPQHF
- TRBJ1-2 TRBD1 TRBV6-5 TGTGCCAGCAGTTACTGGACAGGGCGTGGCTACACCTTC CASSYWTGRGYTF
- TRBJ2-7 TRBD2 TRBV5-1 TGCGCCAGCAGCTTGGCCGCAGCGGGAGAAACTAACGAGCAGTACTTC CASSLAAAGETNEQYF
- TRBJ1-2 TRBD1 TRBV6-5 TGTGCCAGCAGTTACTCGGGGACAGCCTATGGCTACACCTTC CASSYSGTAYGYTF
- TRBJ2-3 - TRBV28 TGTGCCAGCAGTCGGGTCGCCTATAGTCCTCCCGTTACAGATACGCAGTATTTT CASSRVAYSPPVTDTQYF
- TRBJ1-2 - TRBV7-9 TGTGCCAGCAGCCCCGAGGATTATGGCTACACCTTC CASSPEDYGYTF
- TRBJ2-1 - TRBV2 TGTGCCAGCAGTGGCTACCGTGGAGGATATAATGAGCAGTTCTTC CASSGYRGGYNEQFF
- TRBJ2-3 - TRBV5-1 TGCGCCAGCAGAACAGGGTCTAGCACAGATACGCAGTATTTT CASRTGSSTDTQYF
- TRBJ2-7 TRBD1 TRBV7-8 TGTGCCAGCAGCCCAAACCCGGGACAGGGGCGGACCTACGAGCAGTACTTC CASSPNPGQGRTYEQYF
- TRBJ2-5 TRBD1 TRBV5-4 TGTGCCAGCAGCTTGGGGCCTAAAGACAGGGGGCGGCAAGAGACCCAGTACTTC CASSLGPKDRGRQETQYF
- TRBJ2-7 - TRBV11-2 TGTGCCAGCAGCTCGCTGCTCAGGGATTACTACGAGCAGTACTTC CASSSLLRDYYEQYF
- TRBJ2-5 TRBD2 TRBV12-5 TGTGCTAGTGGTTCATTGCCCCCGGGAGGACCCGAGACCCAGTACTTC CASGSLPPGGPETQYF
- TRBJ2-1 - TRBV4-1 TGCGCCAGCAGCCAAGACAGGGGCGATGTTAGCTCCTACAATGAGCAGTTCTTC CASSQDRGDVSSYNEQFF
- TRBJ2-5 - TRBV4-3 TGCGCCAGCAGCCAAGCCGTTAAAGAGACCCAGTACTTC CASSQAVKETQYF
- TRBJ2-7 TRBD2 TRBV19 TGTGCCAGTAGTATAGAATCTAGCGGGAGGCTCGAGCAGTACTTC CASSIESSGRLEQYF
once TRBJ2-3 TRBD2 TRBV4-3 TGCGCCAGCAGCCCCGGTCTAGCGGGAGGAGCAGATACGCAGTATTTT CASSPGLAGGADTQYF
- TRBJ2-6 TRBD1 TRBV15 TGTGCCACCAGCAGAGCTGGACAGGGAGCCGCGGCTGGGGCCAACGTCCTGACTTTC CATSRAGQGAAAGANVLTF
- TRBJ1-3 - TRBV6-6 TGTGCCAGCAGTTACACTCCGAACTCTGGAAACACCATATATTTT CASSYTPNSGNTIYF
- TRBJ2-7 TRBD1 TRBV27 TGTGCCAGCAGTCTGACAGGGGGCGAGCAGTACTTC CASSLTGGEQYF
few TRBJ1-2 - TRBV29-1 TGCAGCGCTTCAAAGGACCAAGCTAAGGATGGCTACACCTTC CSASKDQAKDGYTF
once TRBJ2-3 - TRBV9 TGTGCCAGCAGCGTAGAGTCAGAGGGGAGTGCAGATACGCAGTATTTT CASSVESEGSADTQYF
- TRBJ2-7 - TRBV4-2 TGTGCCAGCAGCCAAGGGCAGGGCCTGGCGTACGAGCAGTACTTC CASSQGQGLAYEQYF
once TRBJ1-1 - TRBV30 TGTGCCCGGGGGGGTGGGACTGGAGTCACTGAAGCTTTCTTT CARGGGTGVTEAFF
- TRBJ2-1 - TRBV27 TGTGCCAGCAGTTTATCGTCGGGTTACTCCTACAATGAGCAGTTCTTC CASSLSSGYSYNEQFF
- TRBJ1-2 - TRBV10-2 TGCGCCAGCAGTGAAAACTATGGCTACACCTTC CASSENYGYTF
few TRBJ2-1 - TRBV19 TGTGCCAGTAGGGAGATTGTGAGCGGGCATGAGCAGTTCTTC CASREIVSGHEQFF
once TRBJ2-3 TRBD2 TRBV9 TGTGCCAGCAGCGTAGGAATGGGGACTAGCGGGGGCACAGATACGCAGTATTTT CASSVGMGTSGGTDTQYF
- TRBJ2-1 - TRBV7-9 TGTGCCAGCACCGAGCGGGACAGGAACAATGAGCAGTTCTTC CASTERDRNNEQFF
- TRBJ2-7 - TRBV25-1 TGTGCCAGCAGTCCCCCCGGAGCGGTCTACGAGCAGTACTTC CASSPPGAVYEQYF
- TRBJ2-7 TRBD2 TRBV6-6 TGTGCCAGCTCCCTAGCGGGAACCTACGAGCAGTACTTC CASSLAGTYEQYF
- TRBJ2-5 TRBD1 TRBV5-1 TGCGCCAGCAGAAGACAGGGGGAGGTTACGGAGACCCAGTACTTC CASRRQGEVTETQYF
- TRBJ2-3 - TRBV7-9 TGTGCCAGCAGCTTGGTTGAGGCGGGACTCGGGGGAGATACGCAGTATTTT CASSLVEAGLGGDTQYF
- TRBJ2-3 TRBD2 TRBV4-1 TGCGCCAGCAGCCAAGTGTTAGCGGGACTCACAGATACGCAGTATTTT CASSQVLAGLTDTQYF
- TRBJ2-3 TRBD1 TRBV7-6 TGTGCCAGCAGCTTAGCGGCAGGGGGACAATATACGCAGTATTTT CASSLAAGGQYTQYF